Below, 26 T cell receptor beta chains from the same sample are listed, as sequenced in a study of cytomegalovirus exposure and HLA in healthy donors. The PCR made use of 60 Vbeta and 13 Jbeta primers. Profiling relied on immunoSEQ multiplex PCR, and the TCRdb table lists in-frame clones only, not all of them. This sample has 65,000 to 100,000 clones, with about four fifths found just once. Material for sequencing was PBMCs. The receptors were sampled from a middle-aged woman in good health and CMV-seropositive.

Comments on this clone: Other DNA sequences of this sample code for an identical CDR3. The chain combines TRBV27 with TRBJ1-1, with a possible D match to TRBD1 (5 bases). Deletions cut 0 bases from V and 1 base from J, with 6 bases between. This CDR3 has 14 amino acids. Per germline, CDR1 MNHEY and CDR2 SMNVEV (reference sequence). The CDR3 nucleotides are TGTGCCAGCAGTTTATCGGGGGGGAACACTGAAGCTTTCTTT. As protein: CASSLSGGNTEAFF.

The DNA of the CDR3 is TGTGCCAGCAGGCTAGAGGCTAGCTCTGGAAACACCATATATTTT. It yields the protein CASRLEASSGNTIYF. This chain links TRBV27 with TRBJ1-3; D ambiguous. In germline, CDR1 is MNHEY, CDR2 SMNVEV (reference sequence). V dropped 6 bases and J dropped 0 bases, with 12 bases sitting between them. The CDR3 contains 15 residues.

The V and J genes are TRBV6-4 and TRBJ2-3; D perhaps matches TRBD2 (6 bases). The CDR3 has 14 residues. The V and J ends lost 3 bases and 0 bases respectively, with 7 bases between them. In germline, CDR1 is MRHNA, CDR2 SNTAGT. The CDR3 region has the DNA TGTGCCAGCAGTGAAAGCGGGAGCACAGATACGCAGTATTTT. Translation gives CASSESGSTDTQYF.

This CDR3 reads CAWSVLAEAFF. CDR3 in DNA: TGTGCCTGGAGTGTACTAGCTGAAGCTTTCTTT. This rearrangement joins TRBV30 to TRBJ1-1; D unresolved. The germline gives CDR1 GTSNPN, CDR2 SVGIG (reference sequence). The ends were cut back, 0 bases at V and 6 bases at J, with 5 bases in the middle. The CDR3 is 11 amino acids.

The sample holds a few counts of this clone. This chain uses TRBV30 with TRBJ2-3; D is unclear. The germline gives CDR1 GTSNPN, CDR2 SVGIG (reference sequence). V gave up 5 bases and J gave up 6 bases, with 6 bases separating them. The CDR3 has 10 residues. The CDR3, as DNA: TGTGCCTGGCAACATGATACGCAGTATTTT. Its translation: CAWQHDTQYF. Full variable domain (outside the CDR3, taken from reference TRBV30 and TRBJ2-3): SQTIHQWPATLVQPVGSPLSLECTVEGTSNPNLYWYRQAAGRGLQLLFYSVGIGQISSEVPQNLSASRPQDRQFILSSKKLLLSDSGFYLCAWQHDTQYFGPGTRLTVL.

V gene TRBV20-1 combines with J gene TRBJ2-7; D unresolved. Germline CDR1 and CDR2: DFQATT and SNEGSKA (reference sequence). The length of the CDR3 is 10 residues. Deletions cut 5 bases from V and 3 bases from J, with 5 bases between. CDR3 loop: CSAYYYEQYF. The CDR3 region has the DNA TGCAGTGCTTATTACTACGAGCAGTACTTC.

This clone has a single count. The chain employs TRBV9 and TRBJ1-1; 9 bases agree with TRBD1. The CDR3 is 15 amino acids. Germline assignment: CDR1 SGDLS and CDR2 YYNGEE. Trimming cost V 0 bases and J 3 bases; bases outside gene matches: 3. CDR3 sequence (DNA): TGTGCCAGCAGCGTAGTAGGGACAGGGCACACTGAAGCTTTCTTT. This gives the protein CASSVVGTGHTEAFF.

This clone was seen just once. This chain uses TRBV4-1 with TRBJ2-7; D might be TRBD1 (5 bases). The V end was cut by 0 bases, the J end by 2 bases, with 8 bases between. Per germline, CDR1 MGHRA and CDR2 YSYEKL. This CDR3 has 14 residues. CDR3: CASSQETEAYEQYF. Here the CDR3 DNA reads TGCGCCAGCAGCCAAGAGACAGAGGCCTACGAGCAGTACTTC.

The chain joins TRBV6-5 to TRBJ1-1, with no clear D. Looked up from germline, CDR1 is MNHEY and CDR2 is SVGAGI. The CDR3 loop spans 14 amino acids. Trimming took 0 bases from V and 3 from J, leaving 8 bases between them. The CDR3: CASSYSVEYTEAFF. In DNA form, the CDR3 reads TGTGCCAGCAGTTACTCTGTTGAGTACACTGAAGCTTTCTTT.

The CDR3 here is CASSSRDSFTDTQYF. CDR3 sequence (DNA): TGTGCCAGCTCGTCCCGGGACAGCTTCACAGATACGCAGTATTTT. The chain recombines TRBV18 with TRBJ2-3, with 7 bases lining up with TRBD1. J gave up 2 bases and V 6 bases, and 8 bases lay outside the gene matches. This CDR3 has 15 amino acids. The V gene's germline CDR1 is KGHSH and CDR2 LQKENI.

CDR3 protein: CASSLGGGLGYGYTF. Here the CDR3 DNA reads TGTGCCAGCAGCTTAGGCGGAGGCCTCGGCTATGGCTACACCTTC. This chain links TRBV7-8 with TRBJ1-2; D gene unclear. V was clipped by 1 base and J by 4 bases, with 13 bases between them. The CDR3 length is 15 residues. The germline V gene encodes CDR1 SGHVS and CDR2 FQNEAQ. Variable domain in full (rest from reference TRBV7-8 and TRBJ1-2): GAGVSQSPRYKVAKRGQDVALRCDPISGHVSLFWYQQALGQGPEFLTYFQNEAQLDKSGLPSDRFFAERPEGSVSTLKIQRTQQEDSAVYLCASSLGGGLGYGYTFGSGTRLTVV.

The V and J genes are TRBV5-4 and TRBJ1-5, with D possibly TRBD1 on 6 matching bases. V was cut by 4 bases and J by 4 bases, with 15 bases left in between. The CDR3 length is 15 residues. The V gene's germline CDR1 is SGHNT and CDR2 YYREEE (reference sequence). The CDR3 DNA sequence: TGTGCCAGCAGCCTGGGACACGGGAGAAATCAGCCCCAGCATTTT. Its translation: CASSLGHGRNQPQHF.

This chain links TRBV9 with TRBJ2-3; 7 bases agree with TRBD1. The CDR3 totals 17 residues. In germline, CDR1 is SGDLS, CDR2 YYNGEE. V was clipped by 0 bases and J by 9 bases; unmatched bases: 16. For the CDR3, the DNA is TGTGCCAGCAGCGTAGCGGATGGACAGGTCCCTCCTGTCACGCAGTATTTT. Residues: CASSVADGQVPPVTQYF.

Remarks on this clone: As the CDR3 is not closed by the conserved phenylalanine or tryptophan, this likely results from a read error. The V and J genes are TRBV10-3 and TRBJ2-2; 9 bases agree with TRBD1. Trimming removed 6 bases from V and 5 bases from J; junction bases left unmatched: 16. Per the germline V gene, CDR1 is ENHRY and CDR2 is SYGVKD. The CDR3 sequence is 18 residues long. CDR3 sequence reads: CAIRTGTGPQIMTGELFL. CDR3 nucleotides: TGTGCCATCAGAACCGGGACAGGGCCTCAAATTATGACCGGGGAGCTGTTTCTT.

This clone came up a few times. The chain uses TRBV6-5 and TRBJ1-1; D remains ambiguous. Germline CDR1 is MNHEY and CDR2 is SVGAGI. V shed 11 bases and J shed 4 bases, with 8 bases lying between them. The CDR3 runs to 10 residues. In DNA form, the CDR3 reads TGTGCCGCCCGGGGCACTGAAGCTTTCTTT. As protein: CAARGTEAFF.

The rearrangement joins TRBV9 to TRBJ2-1; 7 bases agree with TRBD2. This CDR3 spans 15 amino acids. Per the germline V gene, CDR1 is SGDLS and CDR2 is YYNGEE. V gave up 3 bases and J gave up 4 bases; unmatched junction bases: 7. The CDR3 sequence: CASSASGGSYNEQFF. CDR3 bases: TGTGCCAGCAGCGCCTCCGGGGGGTCGTACAATGAGCAGTTCTTC.

There are a few counts of this clone. V gene TRBV6-5 combines with J gene TRBJ1-2; D not resolved. V gave up 7 bases and J gave up 3 bases, with 12 bases separating them. The CDR3 has 13 amino acids. Germline values: CDR1 MNHEY, CDR2 SVGAGI. DNA for the CDR3: TGTGCCAGCATGCGGGTGGCCGACTATGGCTACACCTTC. This codes for CASMRVADYGYTF.

The genes are TRBV14 and TRBJ1-2; D not certain. Germline V lookup: CDR1 SGHDN, CDR2 FVKESK. V was shortened by 4 bases and J by 1 base, with 7 bases between the two germline ends. The CDR3 runs to 13 residues. In DNA form, the CDR3 reads TGTGCCAGCAGCCCAGGCCTTAACTATGGCTACACCTTC. The encoded protein is CASSPGLNYGYTF.

The CDR3 region has the DNA TGTGCCAGCAACGGACAGGATAATGAAAAACTGTTTTTT. This encodes CASNGQDNEKLFF. The rearrangement links TRBV7-8 to TRBJ1-4; TRBD1 aligns across 7 bases. This CDR3 comprises 13 residues. V lost 7 bases and J lost 4; bases outside the gene matches: 3. CDR1 SGHVS and CDR2 FQNEAQ come from the germline V gene.

The chain recombines TRBV28 with TRBJ2-1; 8 nucleotides line up with TRBD1. Losses at the gene ends were 7 bases for V and 8 bases for J; bases not matched to a gene: 10. The CDR3 extends over 14 amino acids. The germline CDR1 and CDR2 sequences are MDHEN and SYDVKM. The CDR3 loop is CASNPDRVGDEQFF. The CDR3 nucleotides read TGTGCCAGCAACCCGGACAGGGTGGGGGATGAGCAGTTCTTC.

Comment on this clone: The junction departs from the called germline gene at one end, perhaps through a read error. At the DNA level, this CDR3 is encoded by other sequences in the same sample as well. This sequence joins TRBV5-1 and TRBJ1-1; TRBD1 matches 7 bases. The CDR3 totals 13 residues. Germline V gene data show CDR1 as SGHRS and CDR2 as YFSETQ. The CDR3 here is CASSRDSNTEAFF. In nucleotides, the CDR3 is TGCGCCAGCAGCAGGGACAGCAACACTGAAGCCTTCTTT.

The gene calls are TRBV7-2 and TRBJ2-7, with 9 bases lining up with TRBD1. V shed 4 bases and J 1 base; nucleotides not matched to a gene: 5. The CDR3 runs 15 residues. The germline V gene encodes CDR1 SGHTA and CDR2 FQGNSA. The CDR3 nucleotides are TGTGCCAGCAGCTCCGACAGGGGGGGGTCCTACGAGCAGTACTTC. This encodes CASSSDRGGSYEQYF.

This chain links TRBV18 with TRBJ2-2, with D maybe TRBD1 (5 bases). Trimming took 1 base from V and 0 from J, leaving 9 bases between them. The CDR3 covers 16 residues. CDR1 is KGHSH, CDR2 LQKENI, per germline. Here the CDR3 DNA reads TGTGCCAGCTCACCACGCGCAGGGACGAACACCGGGGAGCTGTTTTTT. Its protein is CASSPRAGTNTGELFF.

The chain links TRBV29-1 to TRBJ2-5, with D possibly being TRBD1 (5 bases). Germline V gives CDR1 SQVTM, CDR2 ANQGSEA. V dropped 7 bases and J dropped 3 bases, with 21 bases sitting between them. The CDR3 runs 15 residues. CDR3 in DNA: TGCAGCGCTTCCCCACACGACAGCCTTGAAGAGACCCAGTACTTC. Its translation is CSASPHDSLEETQYF. Filled out from reference TRBV29-1 and TRBJ2-5, the complete variable domain reads SAVISQKPSRDICQRGTSLTIQCQVDSQVTMMFWYRQQPGQSLTLIATANQGSEATYESGFVIDKFPISRPNLTFSTLTVSNMSPEDSSIYLCSASPHDSLEETQYFGPGTRLLVL.

The chain recombines TRBV9 with TRBJ2-7; 10 bases map to TRBD1. V gave up 4 bases and J gave up 5 bases; unmatched junction bases: 9. Germline CDR1 and CDR2: SGDLS and YYNGEE. The length of the CDR3 is 15 residues. Here the CDR3 DNA reads TGTGCCAGCAGCAAAACCGGGACAGGGGTTCACGAGCAGTACTTC. This encodes CASSKTGTGVHEQYF.

The chain has TRBV15 and TRBJ1-5; 7 nucleotides align to TRBD1. The trim removed 5 bases at V and 6 bases at J, leaving 7 bases unmatched. Germline V gene data show CDR1 as LNHNV and CDR2 as YYDKDF (reference sequence). The CDR3 spans 14 residues. The CDR3 DNA follows: TGTGCCACCAGCGAAAACAGGGGTGGTCAGCCCCAGCATTTT. Translating gives CATSENRGGQPQHF.